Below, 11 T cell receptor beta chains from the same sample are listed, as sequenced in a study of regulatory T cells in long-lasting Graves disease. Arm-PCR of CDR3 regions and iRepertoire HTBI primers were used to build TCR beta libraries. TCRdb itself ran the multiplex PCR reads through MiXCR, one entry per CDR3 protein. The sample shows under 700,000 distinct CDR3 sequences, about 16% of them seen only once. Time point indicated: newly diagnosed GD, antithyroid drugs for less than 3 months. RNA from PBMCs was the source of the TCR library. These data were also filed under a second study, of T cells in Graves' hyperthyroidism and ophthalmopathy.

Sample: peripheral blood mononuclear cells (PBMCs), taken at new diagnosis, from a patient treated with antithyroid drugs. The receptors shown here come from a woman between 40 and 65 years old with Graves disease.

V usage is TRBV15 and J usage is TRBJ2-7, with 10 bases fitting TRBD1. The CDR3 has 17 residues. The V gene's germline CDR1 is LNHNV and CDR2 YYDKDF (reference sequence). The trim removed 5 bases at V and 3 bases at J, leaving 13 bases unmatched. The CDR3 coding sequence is TGTGCCACCAGCTCTCCCCCGGGACAGGGGATCGGCTACGAGCAGTACTTC. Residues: CATSSPPGQGIGYEQYF.

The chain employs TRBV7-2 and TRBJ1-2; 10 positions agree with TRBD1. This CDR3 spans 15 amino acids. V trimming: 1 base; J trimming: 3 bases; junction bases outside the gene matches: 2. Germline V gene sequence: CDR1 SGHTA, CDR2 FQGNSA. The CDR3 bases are TGTGCCAGCAGCTTAGGCGGGACAGGGGACTATGGCTACACCTTC. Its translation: CASSLGGTGDYGYTF. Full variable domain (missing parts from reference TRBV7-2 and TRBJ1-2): GAGVSQSPSNKVTEKGKDVELRCDPISGHTALYWYRQSLGQGLEFLIYFQGNSAPDKSGLPSDRFSAERTGGSVSTLTIQRTQQEDSAVYLCASSLGGTGDYGYTFGSGTRLTVV.

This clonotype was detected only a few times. This chain's CDR3 is CASSLGMTGPNTEAFF. As DNA, the CDR3 is TGCGCCAGCAGCTTGGGGATGACAGGACCGAACACTGAAGCTTTCTTT. This sequence joins TRBV5-1 and TRBJ1-1; weak D call: TRBD1 (6 bases). This CDR3 comprises 16 residues. The V gene lost 0 bases and the J gene lost 1 base, with 13 bases spanning the gap. Germline CDR1 is SGHRS and CDR2 is YFSETQ.

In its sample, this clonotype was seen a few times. The CDR3 reads CSARDNTKGQFF. The CDR3 DNA follows: TGCAGTGCTAGAGATAACACGAAGGGGCAGTTCTTC. V is TRBV20-1 and J is TRBJ2-1; D not certain. Between the trimmed V and J ends, which lost 0 bases and 12 bases, there was a span of 12 bases. The CDR3 length is 12 residues. The germline V gene encodes CDR1 DFQATT and CDR2 SNEGSKA (reference sequence).

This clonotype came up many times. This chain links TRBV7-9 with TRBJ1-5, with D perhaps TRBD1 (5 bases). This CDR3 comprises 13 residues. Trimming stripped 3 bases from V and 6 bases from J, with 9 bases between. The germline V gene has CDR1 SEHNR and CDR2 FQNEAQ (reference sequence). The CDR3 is CASSFGGSQPQHF. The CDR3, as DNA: TGTGCCAGCAGCTTTGGGGGAAGTCAGCCCCAGCATTTT.

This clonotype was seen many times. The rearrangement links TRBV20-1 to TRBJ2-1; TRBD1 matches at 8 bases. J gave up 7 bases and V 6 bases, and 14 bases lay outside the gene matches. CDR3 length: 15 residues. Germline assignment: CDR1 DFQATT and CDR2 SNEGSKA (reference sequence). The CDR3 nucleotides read TGCAGTGCCCCATTGTCCGACAGGGGCAGAAATGAGCAGTTCTTC. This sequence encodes CSAPLSDRGRNEQFF.

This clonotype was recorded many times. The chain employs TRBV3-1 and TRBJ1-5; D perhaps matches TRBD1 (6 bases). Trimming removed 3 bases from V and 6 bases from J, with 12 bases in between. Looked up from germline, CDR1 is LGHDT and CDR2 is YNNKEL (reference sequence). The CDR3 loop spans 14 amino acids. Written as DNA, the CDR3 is TGTGCCAGCAGCCAGGTACAGGGAGGTCAGCCCCAGCATTTT. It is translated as CASSQVQGGQPQHF.

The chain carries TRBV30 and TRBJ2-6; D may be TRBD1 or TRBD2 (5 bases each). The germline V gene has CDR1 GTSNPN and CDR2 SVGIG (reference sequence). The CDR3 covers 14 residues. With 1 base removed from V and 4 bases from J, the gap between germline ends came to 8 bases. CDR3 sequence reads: CAWSGGFGANVLTF. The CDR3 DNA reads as TGTGCCTGGAGTGGGGGGTTCGGGGCCAACGTCCTGACTTTC.

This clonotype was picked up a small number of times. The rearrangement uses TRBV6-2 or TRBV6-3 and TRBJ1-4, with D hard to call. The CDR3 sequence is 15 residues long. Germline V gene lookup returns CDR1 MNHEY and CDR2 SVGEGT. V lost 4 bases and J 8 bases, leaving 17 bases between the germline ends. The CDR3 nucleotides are TGTGCCAGCAGTTTGACCCGGGGATTGGCCGAAAAACTGTTTTTT. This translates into CASSLTRGLAEKLFF.

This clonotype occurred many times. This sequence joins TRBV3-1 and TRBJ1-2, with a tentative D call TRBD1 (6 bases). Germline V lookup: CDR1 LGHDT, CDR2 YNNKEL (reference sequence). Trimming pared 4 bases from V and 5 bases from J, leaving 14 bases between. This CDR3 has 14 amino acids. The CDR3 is CASSPPGVWYGYTF. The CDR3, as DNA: TGTGCCAGCAGCCCACCAGGGGTGTGGTATGGCTACACCTTC.

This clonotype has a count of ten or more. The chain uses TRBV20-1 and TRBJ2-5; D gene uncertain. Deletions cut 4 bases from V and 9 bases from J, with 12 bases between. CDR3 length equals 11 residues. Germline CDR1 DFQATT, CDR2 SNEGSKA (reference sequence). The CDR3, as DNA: TGCAGTGCTATCAGTTACGCTTCCCAGTACTTC. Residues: CSAISYASQYF.